A single sample is the source of the 13 T cell receptor beta chains below, sequenced in a study of identical twins. TCRdb recomputed calls from the 5' RACE reads with MiXCR, one row per CDR3 protein. Of approximately 220,000 distinct CDR3 sequences listed, around 8.1% are singletons. This sample was shared with a second study, whose subject was yellow fever vaccine responses in identical twins.

The sequenced sample consisted of memory (CD45RO+) T cells sorted from blood. The receptors come from a woman aged 18-29 years in good health.

This clonotype turned up a few times. The rearrangement uses TRBV7-2 and TRBJ2-2; 8 nucleotides match TRBD2. The ends lost 0 bases at V and 1 base at J; junction bases unmatched: 1. CDR3 length: 16 residues. The germline V gene has CDR1 SGHTA and CDR2 FQGNSA. The CDR3 DNA reads TGTGCCAGCAGCTTAGCGCTAGCGGGGAACACCGGGGAGCTGTTTTTT. This translates into CASSLALAGNTGELFF.

As for this clonotype: Given a much more abundant clone one base away, this may be a read error. The chain joins TRBV3-1 to TRBJ2-1, with 8 bases fitting TRBD2. In germline, CDR1 is LGHDT, CDR2 YNNKEL (reference sequence). The CDR3 totals 17 residues. This chain's CDR3 is CACSHFSDGGAYNEQFF. In nucleotides, the CDR3 is TGTGCCTGCAGCCATTTCAGTGACGGGGGGGCCTACAATGAGCAGTTCTTC.

This clonotype was seen a few times. V and J are TRBV19 and TRBJ2-1, with 8 bases matching TRBD1. V dropped 6 bases and J dropped 15; count of bases not matched to a gene: 7. Germline loops: CDR1 LNHDA, CDR2 SQIVND (reference sequence). This CDR3 is built from 11 residues. The CDR3 nucleotides read TGTGCCAGTAGCTCGACAGGGGATCGGTTCTTC. This gives the protein CASSSTGDRFF. The full variable domain, with the rest looked up from reference TRBV19 and TRBJ2-1, is DGGITQSPKYLFRKEGQNVTLSCEQNLNHDAMYWYRQDPGQGLRLIYYSQIVNDFQKGDIAEGYSVSREKKESFPLTVTSAQKNPTAFYLCASSSTGDRFFGPGTRLTVL.

This clonotype was detected ten times or more. The chain employs TRBV11-2 and TRBJ2-1; D is unclear. V was trimmed by 2 bases and J by 6 bases, leaving 17 bases between them. This CDR3 has 16 residues. The germline V gene encodes CDR1 SGHAT and CDR2 FQNNGV. Here the CDR3 DNA reads TGTGCCAGCAGCTTATTGGTCAGGTCCAACAGCAATGAGCAGTTCTTC. It specifies CASSLLVRSNSNEQFF.

This clonotype occurred many times. The rearrangement links TRBV29-1 to TRBJ2-5; D might be TRBD1 (6 bases). The CDR3 covers 13 residues. Germline CDR1 is SQVTM and CDR2 is ANQGSEA. V lost 3 bases, J lost 0 bases, and 8 bases lay in between. The chain's CDR3 is CSVEGDNQETQYF. As DNA, the CDR3 is TGCAGCGTTGAGGGGGACAACCAAGAGACCCAGTACTTC.

This clonotype was recorded a few times. The chain uses TRBV28 and TRBJ2-5, with D tentatively TRBD1 or TRBD2 (5 bases each). Deletions cut 6 bases from V and 2 bases from J, with 10 bases between. Germline CDR1 reads MDHEN; CDR2 reads SYDVKM. There are 13 residues in the CDR3. Here the CDR3 DNA reads TGTGCCAGCAGACCGGGACCGCAAGAGACCCAGTACTTC. As protein: CASRPGPQETQYF.

This rearrangement joins TRBV12-5 to TRBJ2-7, with D perhaps given as TRBD1 or TRBD2 (5 bases each). The V end was cut by 2 bases, the J end by 3 bases, with 17 bases between. From germline, CDR1 is LGHNT and CDR2 FRNRAP. The length of the CDR3 is 16 residues. The CDR3 DNA reads TGTGCTAGTGGTTTGACGACCGGGACCGTAGTCTACGAGCAGTACTTC. It codes for CASGLTTGTVVYEQYF.

The table lists this clonotype with many counts. The gene calls are TRBV21-1 and TRBJ2-1; TRBD2 is the table's D call, not checked against the DNA. TRBV21-1 has pseudogene status. The CDR3 runs to 18 residues. In DNA, the CDR3 is TGTGCCAGCAGCAAAGCTTTTTTAGGGGACTACTCCTACAATGAGCAGTTCTTC. Amino acid sequence: CASSKAFLGDYSYNEQFF.

This clonotype was seen ten or more times. CDR3 sequence reads: CASSLSASGTDTQYF. The CDR3 DNA reads as TGTGCCAGCAGTTTGTCGGCTAGCGGAACAGATACGCAGTATTTT. The chain has TRBV12-3 or TRBV12-4 and TRBJ2-3; 7 bases agree with TRBD2. Germline trimming cut 3 bases from V and 3 bases from J; bases unmatched to any gene: 6. CDR3 length equals 15 residues.

This clonotype has more than one count but fewer than ten. The V call is TRBV7-2, the J call TRBJ2-7, with D hard to call. V gave up 0 bases and J gave up 4 bases, with 10 bases separating them. The CDR3 runs to 14 residues. Germline CDR1 is SGHTA and CDR2 is FQGNSA. As DNA, the CDR3 is TGTGCCAGCAGCTTAGCCACCCCCCCATACGAGCAGTACTTC. Translated: CASSLATPPYEQYF.

The V and J genes are TRBV9 and TRBJ1-2; the D is unclear. With 6 bases removed from V and 4 bases from J, the gap between germline ends came to 22 bases. The CDR3 extends over 16 amino acids. CDR1 SGDLS and CDR2 YYNGEE come from the germline V gene. This CDR3 is CASNEGSHLSSYGYTF. CDR3 DNA: TGTGCCAGCAACGAGGGTAGTCACCTATCAAGCTATGGCTACACCTTC.

This clonotype was seen ten or more times. The chain employs TRBV7-2 and TRBJ1-2, with TRBD1 as a possible D gene (5 bases). Trimming shortened V by 7 bases and J by 5 bases, and 14 bases separated the two germline ends. The V gene's germline CDR1 is SGHTA and CDR2 FQGNSA. CDR3 length: 13 amino acids. CDR3 DNA: TGTGCCAGCACACAACTGGGACTTTATGGCTACACCTTC. Translating it yields CASTQLGLYGYTF.

In this sample, this clonotype turned up a few times. V gene TRBV12-3 or TRBV12-4 combines with J gene TRBJ2-6, with 7 bases aligning to TRBD1. J was trimmed by 0 bases and V by 6 bases; bases with no gene match: 5. CDR3 length: 16 amino acids. DNA of the CDR3: TGTGCCAGCAGCTTGGACAGGTCCTCTGGGGCCAACGTCCTGACTTTC. This encodes CASSLDRSSGANVLTF.